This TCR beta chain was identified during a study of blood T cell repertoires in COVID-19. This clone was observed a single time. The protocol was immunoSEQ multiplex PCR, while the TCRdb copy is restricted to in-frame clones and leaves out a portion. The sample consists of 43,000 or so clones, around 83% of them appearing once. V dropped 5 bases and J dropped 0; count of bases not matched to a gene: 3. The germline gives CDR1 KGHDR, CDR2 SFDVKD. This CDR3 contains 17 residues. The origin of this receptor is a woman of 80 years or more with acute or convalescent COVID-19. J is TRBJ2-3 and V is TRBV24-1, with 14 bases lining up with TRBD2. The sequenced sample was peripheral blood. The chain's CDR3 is CATSARTSGRSTDTQYF. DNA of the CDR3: TGTGCCACCAGTGCGCGGACTAGCGGGAGGAGCACAGATACGCAGTATTTT.